The T cell receptor beta chain under discussion was sequenced for a study of T cell responses to AZD1222 COVID-19 vaccine. V lost 4 bases to trimming and J lost 0 bases, with 11 bases between them. The CDR3 contains 16 residues. The germline V gene has CDR1 SGHNT and CDR2 YYREEE (reference sequence). This clone was observed at least ten times. Its specificity is unknown. This sample includes further DNA sequences coding for the same CDR3. Study-wide results and caveats: Targets within unmutated variant regions were reportedly found for nearly half of spike-specific TCRs. The peak T cell response came first, and repertoires were sampled only after it. Donors were chiefly white British, with a greater number of females, and clonal diversity was perhaps underestimated. Only 5 or 6 individuals given AZD1222 were seropositive at baseline.

Only in-frame clones appear in the TCRdb table, and some are missing; sequencing was by immunoSEQ multiplex PCR. The table records fewer than 140,000 clones, 90% of them present only once. V gene TRBV5-4 combines with J gene TRBJ2-6, with D possibly matching TRBD1 (6 bases). The material was peripheral blood, obtained 28 days after the second AZD1222 dose. This clonotype was obtained from an adult who received the AZD1222 COVID-19 vaccine. CDR3 loop: CASSLRDNSGANVLTF. CDR3 coding DNA: TGTGCCAGCAGCCTAAGGGACAACTCTGGGGCCAACGTCCTGACTTTC.